The rows below give T cell receptor beta chains drawn from one sample of a study of T cell repertoires in cytomegalovirus infection. Each CDR3 protein is one row after TCRdb ran MiXCR on the reads. Found here are 110,000 to 150,000 distinct CDR3 sequences, over 25% of them singletons; the top ten hold around half. The antigens of these receptors remain unknown. The source was CD8+ T cells from cultured PBMCs, collected from culture after CMV antigen stimulation. Every receptor here comes from a human donor in good health (CMV status not recorded). Some clones in this sample may be carry-over from other donors' samples. The CDR3 runs from the conserved cysteine through the conserved F or W. D genes are given only for firm matches. Rows may omit the clone size; those that give it use once, few, many or a size class.

>few|TRBJ2-4|NA|TRBV12-3/TRBV12-4
TGTGCCAGCACCGCATTCCTACCGGGACCTAAAAACATTCAGTACTTC
CASTAFLPGPKNIQYF
>NA|TRBJ1-2|NA|TRBV6-5
TGTGCCAGCAGTTACTCGCGCGTCGGAGGCGAAGGGGGCTACACCTTC
CASSYSRVGGEGGYTF
>few|TRBJ1-1|TRBD1|TRBV6-1
TGTGCCAGCAGTACGGGACAGAGGAACACTGAAGCTTTCTTT
CASSTGQRNTEAFF
>NA|TRBJ1-6|NA|TRBV19
TGTGCCAGTAGTATAGGGGGCAGCTCCTATAATTCACCCCTCCACTTT
CASSIGGSSYNSPLHF
>NA|TRBJ2-2|NA|TRBV7-2
TGTGCCAGCAGCTTAGTGTCACCGGGGGAGCTGTTTTTT
CASSLVSPGELFF
>many|TRBJ2-7|NA|TRBV7-2
TGTGCCAGCAGCCCTGACCCCTACGAGCAGTACTTC
CASSPDPYEQYF
>NA|TRBJ2-1|TRBD1|TRBV12-3/TRBV12-4
TGTGCCAGCAGACAAAACAGGGGTCCCAATTACAATGAGCAGTTCTTC
CASRQNRGPNYNEQFF
>few|TRBJ1-2|NA|TRBV6-6
TGTGCCAGCAGTTACGGCAGGGGATCTAACTATGGCTACACCTTC
CASSYGRGSNYGYTF
>NA|TRBJ1-5|NA|TRBV6-8
TGTGCCAGCCTATTTTCTCCGACCGGGCAGGGCGCAGGTCAGCCCCAGCATTTT
CASLFSPTGQGAGQPQHF
>many|TRBJ2-2|NA|TRBV19
TGTGCCAGTAGTATATGGGGGAACACCGGGGAGCTGTTTTTT
CASSIWGNTGELFF
>few|TRBJ2-1|NA|TRBV20-1
TGCAGTGCTAGAGATCCATTAGCAGGAGGTCAGTTCTTC
CSARDPLAGGQFF
>NA|TRBJ2-7|NA|TRBV2
TGTGCCAGCAGTGGACGGGCCTCCCCGAAAGCCTACGAGCAGTACTTC
CASSGRASPKAYEQYF
>few|TRBJ1-6|NA|TRBV27
TGTGCCAGCAGTTTTGGGACAAATAATTCACCCCTCCACTTT
CASSFGTNNSPLHF
>many|TRBJ2-7|NA|TRBV15
TGTGCCACCAGCAAAACGACGGCTTACGAGCAGTACTTC
CATSKTTAYEQYF
>NA|TRBJ1-4|TRBD1|TRBV19
TGTGCCAGTACTCCCGGGACAGCAACTAATGAAAAACTGTTTTTT
CASTPGTATNEKLFF
>few|TRBJ2-5|TRBD2|TRBV7-7
TGTGCCAGCAGCTTAGTGGTAGCGGGGGCGGAGACCCAGTACTTC
CASSLVVAGAETQYF
>many|TRBJ2-7|TRBD1|TRBV2
TGTGCCAGCAGCGACGGACAGGGGCAATACGAGCAGTACTTC
CASSDGQGQYEQYF
>NA|TRBJ2-7|TRBD2|TRBV7-4
TGTGGGGCGGGGGGCCCGGGGGAGCAGTACTTC
CGAGGPGEQYF
>NA|TRBJ2-7|NA|TRBV19
TGTGCCAGTAGTATAAGGTCTGGCAACCCCGAGCAGTACTTC
CASSIRSGNPEQYF
>NA|TRBJ1-6|NA|TRBV7-8
TGTGCCAACAGCTTAAATCGGGCGAGCTCCTATAATTCACCCCTCCACTTT
CANSLNRASSYNSPLHF